Following are 25 T cell receptor beta chains from one sample sequenced in a study of blood T cells in healthy people across ages. Primers used in a second PCR of roughly 7 to 12 cycles were a sample-barcoded 5' primer and a J-beta primer mix. TCRdb reprocessed the 5' RACE reads with MiXCR, giving one entry per CDR3 protein. Found here are approximately 790,000 distinct CDR3 sequences, about 59% of them singletons; the top ten hold 25% to 30%. The specimen was blood. These receptors were obtained from a man under 40 in good health.

This clonotype was counted only a few times. The CDR3 nucleotides are TGCAGCGTTGAACTTGGCGGGGGGCGGGAGACCCAGTACTTC. This sequence encodes CSVELGGGRETQYF. The chain links TRBV29-1 to TRBJ2-5, with TRBD2 matching 8 bases. The length of the CDR3 is 14 residues. J lost 5 bases, V lost 2 bases, and 7 bases had no gene match. Germline CDR1 SQVTM, CDR2 ANQGSEA.

V is TRBV28 and J is TRBJ2-1, with D unclear. CDR3 length: 15 amino acids. From germline, CDR1 is MDHEN and CDR2 SYDVKM. Between the trimmed V and J ends, which lost 10 bases and 0 bases, there was a span of 16 bases. The CDR3 DNA is TGTGCCACCAAAAGGCAGCCATACTCCTACAATGAGCAGTTCTTC. It is translated as CATKRQPYSYNEQFF.

The table lists this clonotype with a count of one. A much larger clone differs by one base, so this may be a read error. The chain uses TRBV6-4 and TRBJ2-3; D gene unclear. Trimming pared 0 bases from V and 2 bases from J, leaving 3 bases between. The CDR3 has 13 residues. Looked up from germline, CDR1 is MRHNA and CDR2 is SNTAGT. The chain's CDR3 is CASSDSNTDTQYF. DNA of the CDR3: TGTGCCAGCAGTGACTCGAACACAGATACGCAGTATTTT.

The chain uses TRBV7-9 and TRBJ1-2, with D hard to call. V was pared by 6 bases and J by 8 bases, with 19 bases between. This CDR3 is built from 14 residues. Germline-derived CDR1 and CDR2 are SEHNR and FQNEAQ (reference sequence). In nucleotides, the CDR3 is TGTGCCAGCAGTCCTCCGGCAACAGAACGGGGCTACACCTTC. Translation gives CASSPPATERGYTF.

This chain connects TRBV7-2 to TRBJ1-1, with 9 bases aligning to TRBD1. Germline V lookup: CDR1 SGHTA, CDR2 FQGNSA. This CDR3 region has 16 residues. With V trimmed by 1 base and J by 1 base, 4 bases remained unmatched. CDR3 bases: TGTGCCAGCAGCTTAGAACAGGGGGCGAGGAACACTGAAGCTTTCTTT. It yields the protein CASSLEQGARNTEAFF.

The rearrangement links TRBV29-1 to TRBJ1-2, with D possibly matching TRBD1 (5 bases). V was clipped by 6 bases and J by 2 bases, with 13 bases between them. The CDR3 totals 13 residues. Germline V gene lookup returns CDR1 SQVTM and CDR2 ANQGSEA. Written as DNA, the CDR3 is TGCAGCGTGCCCCTGGACAAGAACTATGGCTACACCTTC. Its translation is CSVPLDKNYGYTF.

This clonotype is a singleton in its sample. The rearrangement links TRBV4-1 to TRBJ2-5, with 9 positions matching TRBD1. The CDR3 covers 14 residues. The germline V gene has CDR1 MGHRA and CDR2 YSYEKL. The J segment lost 13 bases and the V segment lost 0 bases, leaving 9 bases of the junction unmatched. CDR3 loop: CASSQDPRDRERYF. In nucleotides, the CDR3 is TGCGCCAGCAGCCAAGATCCTCGGGACAGGGAGCGGTACTTC.

The V call is TRBV28, the J call TRBJ2-7, with D unclear. V was shortened by 7 bases and J by 3 bases, with 13 bases between the two germline ends. Germline V CDR1 and CDR2: MDHEN, SYDVKM. CDR3 size: 13 residues. In DNA, the CDR3 is TGTGCCAGCACCATTGAGGAGAGCTACGAGCAGTACTTC. The encoded protein is CASTIEESYEQYF.

V usage is TRBV7-2 and J usage is TRBJ2-7; maybe TRBD2 (6 bases). Germline CDR1 is SGHTA and CDR2 is FQGNSA. V was cut by 5 bases and J by 0 bases, with 14 bases left in between. The CDR3 spans 15 residues. The CDR3 DNA follows: TGTGCCAGCAGCCCTGGAGGGTCTAGCTCCTACGAGCAGTACTTC. It is translated as CASSPGGSSSYEQYF.

V is TRBV4-3 and J is TRBJ1-2; D gene ambiguous. The CDR3 consists of 19 residues. V was clipped by 0 bases and J by 6 bases, with 26 bases between them. From germline, CDR1 is LGHNA and CDR2 YSLEER. CDR3 residues: CASSQDLYPYQDQSNGYTF. The CDR3 DNA reads as TGCGCCAGCAGCCAAGATCTTTATCCGTACCAAGATCAATCCAATGGCTACACCTTC.

This clonotype was seen just once. The CDR3 protein is CAISGGTGGGTDTQYF. CDR3 nucleotide sequence: TGTGCCATCAGTGGAGGGACAGGGGGCGGCACAGATACGCAGTATTTT. This sequence joins TRBV10-3 and TRBJ2-3; 12 bases agree with TRBD1. The CDR3 contains 16 residues. The germline CDR1 and CDR2 sequences are ENHRY and SYGVKD. Trimming cost V 4 bases and J 1 base; bases outside gene matches: 3.

This chain uses TRBV2 with TRBJ1-1, with TRBD1 matching 7 bases. The CDR3 runs to 14 residues. CDR1 is SNHLY, CDR2 FYNNEI, per germline. Trimming removed 7 bases from V and 3 bases from J; junction bases left unmatched: 8. The CDR3 nucleotides read TGTGCCAGCACCCTGACAGGGACCCACACTGAAGCTTTCTTT. Translated: CASTLTGTHTEAFF.

This clonotype was recorded a few times. The chain carries TRBV20-1 and TRBJ2-5; D call uncertain. V was cut by 7 bases and J by 4 bases, with 10 bases left in between. CDR1 is DFQATT and CDR2 is SNEGSKA in the germline V gene (reference sequence). The CDR3 is 11 amino acids. This CDR3 is CSDMMGETQYF. The CDR3, as DNA: TGCAGTGATATGATGGGAGAGACCCAGTACTTC.

This chain uses TRBV6-1 with TRBJ2-7, with D tentatively TRBD2 (6 bases). The CDR3 extends over 13 amino acids. Germline values: CDR1 MNHNS, CDR2 SASEGT. V shed 7 bases and J shed 6 bases, with 16 bases lying between them. This chain's CDR3 is CASTPGRGLEQYF. CDR3 DNA sequence: TGTGCCAGCACTCCTGGAAGGGGACTCGAGCAGTACTTC.

The chain couples TRBV4-3 to TRBJ1-1; possibly TRBD1 for D (5 bases). Deletions cut 2 bases from V and 0 bases from J, with 10 bases between. Germline V gives CDR1 LGHNA, CDR2 YSLEER. The CDR3 is 15 residues long. CDR3 amino acids: CASSQSPGMNTEAFF. CDR3 nucleotides: TGCGCCAGCAGCCAAAGTCCAGGGATGAACACTGAAGCTTTCTTT.

This sequence joins TRBV28 and TRBJ2-7, with 9 bases aligning to TRBD2. Germline values: CDR1 MDHEN, CDR2 SYDVKM. The ends lost 6 bases at V and 4 bases at J; junction bases unmatched: 7. The CDR3 loop spans 14 amino acids. CDR3 sequence reads: CASSTGTSLYEQYF. CDR3 nucleotide sequence: TGTGCCAGCAGCACCGGGACTAGCTTGTACGAGCAGTACTTC.

This rearrangement joins TRBV9 to TRBJ2-1; D ambiguous. This CDR3 region has 14 residues. Deletions cut 2 bases from V and 5 bases from J, with 11 bases between. Germline CDR1 SGDLS, CDR2 YYNGEE. CDR3 loop: CASSVGLGDNEQFF. In DNA form, the CDR3 reads TGTGCCAGCAGCGTTGGGCTTGGAGACAATGAGCAGTTCTTC.

The chain joins TRBV9 to TRBJ2-1; 7 bases match TRBD2. Germline V gene data show CDR1 as SGDLS and CDR2 as YYNGEE. The CDR3 has 17 residues. V gave up 1 base and J gave up 4 bases; unmatched junction bases: 11. Here the CDR3 DNA reads TGTGCCAGCAGCGTATCAAGTTCTAGCGGCCCTTACAATGAGCAGTTCTTC. Encoded protein: CASSVSSSSGPYNEQFF.

The chain uses TRBV7-3 and TRBJ2-1, with TRBD2 as a possible D gene (6 bases). V shed 2 bases and J shed 15 bases, with 14 bases lying between them. Germline V gene sequence: CDR1 SGHTA, CDR2 FQGTGA. The CDR3 totals 12 residues. The CDR3 bases are TGTGCCAGCAGCTTAGGCGACGGGAGATGGTTCTTC. This sequence encodes CASSLGDGRWFF.

A remark on this clonotype: Compared with germline, one end of the junction differs, possibly owing to a read error. V usage is TRBV4-1 and J usage is TRBJ2-6; TRBD1 matches 9 bases. CDR3 size: 17 residues. CDR1 is MGHRA and CDR2 is YSYEKL in the germline V gene. The CDR3 loop reads CAGSQRTGDSGANVLTF. Written as DNA, the CDR3 is TGCGCCGGCAGCCAAAGGACAGGGGACTCTGGGGCCAACGTCCTGACTTTC.

The chain recombines TRBV7-2 with TRBJ2-5, with 8 bases identical to TRBD1. The germline gives CDR1 SGHTA, CDR2 FQGNSA. The CDR3 consists of 14 residues. V trimming: 3 bases; J trimming: 3 bases; junction bases outside the gene matches: 3. CDR3 sequence reads: CASSFQGAKETQYF. Here the CDR3 DNA reads TGTGCCAGCAGCTTCCAGGGGGCCAAAGAGACCCAGTACTTC.

This chain connects TRBV29-1 to TRBJ2-7; TRBD2 matches 10 bases. V was pared by 4 bases and J by 3 bases, with 6 bases of the junction left unmatched. CDR1 is SQVTM, CDR2 ANQGSEA, per germline. The CDR3 has 14 residues. CDR3 nucleotide sequence: TGCAGCGTTGTGCTAGCGGGGGACTTCTACGAGCAGTACTTC. Amino acid sequence: CSVVLAGDFYEQYF.

The V gene is TRBV29-1, the J gene TRBJ1-2, with TRBD1 matching 9 bases. The CDR3 spans 13 residues. The ends lost 7 bases at V and 4 bases at J; junction bases unmatched: 7. The germline CDR1 and CDR2 sequences are SQVTM and ANQGSEA. CDR3 amino acids: CSARTGDVYGYTF. In DNA form, the CDR3 reads TGCAGCGCCCGGACAGGGGACGTCTATGGCTACACCTTC.

The rearrangement links TRBV6-5 to TRBJ2-7; no clear D. CDR1 and CDR2 (germline): MNHEY, SVGAGI. With 3 bases removed from V and 3 bases from J, the gap between germline ends came to 12 bases. The CDR3 extends over 14 amino acids. As DNA, the CDR3 is TGTGCCAGCAGTTATGGGTCAGGTTTCTACGAGCAGTACTTC. This codes for CASSYGSGFYEQYF.

The V gene is TRBV7-2, the J gene TRBJ2-5; no clear D. This CDR3 is 14 amino acids long. V was trimmed by 7 bases and J by 4 bases, leaving 16 bases between them. Per germline, CDR1 SGHTA and CDR2 FQGNSA. CDR3 nucleotides: TGTGCCAGCATCCTGGGATCCCTGGCAGAGACCCAGTACTTC. It yields the protein CASILGSLAETQYF.